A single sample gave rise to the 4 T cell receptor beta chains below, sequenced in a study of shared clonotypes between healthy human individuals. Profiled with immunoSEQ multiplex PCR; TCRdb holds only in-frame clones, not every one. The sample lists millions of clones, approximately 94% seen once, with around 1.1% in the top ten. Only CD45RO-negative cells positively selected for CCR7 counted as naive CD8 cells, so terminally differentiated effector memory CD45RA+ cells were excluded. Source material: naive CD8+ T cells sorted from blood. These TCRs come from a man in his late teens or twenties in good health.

As DNA, the CDR3 is TGTGCCACCTCCTTGGGGTACGGGGGGGACCGGTATACGCAGTATTTT. Its protein is CATSLGYGGDRYTQYF. V gene TRBV27 combines with J gene TRBJ2-3, with TRBD2 matching 8 bases. V dropped 10 bases and J dropped 7; count of bases not matched to a gene: 19. Germline V gene data show CDR1 as MNHEY and CDR2 as SMNVEV (reference sequence). The length of the CDR3 is 16 residues.

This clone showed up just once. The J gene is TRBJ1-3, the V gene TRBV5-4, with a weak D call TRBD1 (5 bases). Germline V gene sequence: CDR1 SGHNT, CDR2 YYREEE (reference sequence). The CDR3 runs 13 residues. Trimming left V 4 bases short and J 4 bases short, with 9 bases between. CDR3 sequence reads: CASSLWGGNTIYF. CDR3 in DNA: TGTGCCAGCAGCCTCTGGGGGGGAAACACCATATATTTT.

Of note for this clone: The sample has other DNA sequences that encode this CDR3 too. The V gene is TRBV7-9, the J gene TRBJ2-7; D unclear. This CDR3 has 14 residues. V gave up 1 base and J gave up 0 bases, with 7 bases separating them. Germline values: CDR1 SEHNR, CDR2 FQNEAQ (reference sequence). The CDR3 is CASSLVGFSYEQYF. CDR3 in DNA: TGTGCCAGCAGCTTAGTGGGGTTCTCCTACGAGCAGTACTTC.

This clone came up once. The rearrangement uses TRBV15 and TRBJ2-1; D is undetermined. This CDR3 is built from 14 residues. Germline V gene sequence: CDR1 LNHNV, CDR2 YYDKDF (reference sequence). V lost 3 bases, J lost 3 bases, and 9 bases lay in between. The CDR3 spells CATSRGWGYNEQFF. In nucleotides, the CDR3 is TGTGCCACCAGCAGGGGGTGGGGCTACAATGAGCAGTTCTTC. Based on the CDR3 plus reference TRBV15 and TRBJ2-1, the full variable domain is DAMVIQNPRYQVTQFGKPVTLSCSQTLNHNVMYWYQQKSSQAPKLLFHYYDKDFNNEADTPDNFQSRRPNTSFCFLDIRSPGLGDTAMYLCATSRGWGYNEQFFGPGTRLTVL.